The rows below give T cell receptor beta chains drawn from one sample of a study of IL-17A CD8 T cells in psoriatic arthritis synovium. Libraries were prepared by immunoSEQ multiplex PCR; TCRdb keeps only in-frame clonotypes and omits some of them. The table includes around 550 clones, more than 65% detected once. The sample was IL-17A+ (IFN-gamma+/-) memory CD8+ T cells from synovial fluid. The receptors here all came from a human donor with psoriatic arthritis. Both conserved end residues are part of each CDR3. The order of the fields is V gene, D gene, clone size, J gene, CDR3 protein, CDR3 DNA. D genes are given only for firm matches. Size values are once, few and many counts, or a class for expanded clones, and some rows have none.

v_gene: TRBV5-1; d_gene: NA; abundance: once; j_gene: TRBJ2-4; CDR3aa: CASSPLGQGNIQYF; CDR3nt: TGCGCCAGCAGCCCCCTGGGGCAGGGGAACATTCAGTACTTC
v_gene: TRBV27; d_gene: TRBD2; abundance: NA; j_gene: TRBJ2-3; CDR3aa: CASSLGYSRHPSGNMQYF; CDR3nt: TGTGCCAGCAGTTTGGGATACAGTAGGCACCCTAGCGGAAATATGCAGTATTTT
v_gene: TRBV19; d_gene: NA; abundance: NA; j_gene: TRBJ1-3; CDR3aa: CASSPRSAGAYSGNTIYF; CDR3nt: TGTGCCAGTAGCCCCAGAAGTGCAGGTGCTTACTCTGGAAACACCATATATTTT
v_gene: TRBV5-4; d_gene: NA; abundance: NA; j_gene: TRBJ2-5; CDR3aa: CASSLEGAHWETQYF; CDR3nt: TGTGCCAGCAGCTTGGAGGGAGCCCATTGGGAGACCCAGTACTTC
v_gene: TRBV27; d_gene: NA; abundance: NA; j_gene: TRBJ2-7; CDR3aa: CASSPFSGFEQYF; CDR3nt: TGTGCCAGCAGTCCTTTTTCAGGTTTCGAGCAGTACTTC
v_gene: TRBV7-8; d_gene: NA; abundance: NA; j_gene: TRBJ2-3; CDR3aa: CASSLAGASTDTQYF; CDR3nt: TGTGCCAGCAGCTTAGCAGGGGCTAGCACAGATACGCAGTATTTT
v_gene: TRBV5-6; d_gene: NA; abundance: NA; j_gene: TRBJ1-2; CDR3aa: CASSPGGVYGYTF; CDR3nt: TGTGCCAGCAGCCCGGGAGGGGTCTATGGCTACACCTTC
v_gene: TRBV2; d_gene: TRBD2; abundance: few; j_gene: TRBJ2-7; CDR3aa: CASSETSGKTYEQYF; CDR3nt: TGTGCCAGCAGTGAAACTAGCGGGAAAACCTACGAGCAGTACTTC
v_gene: TRBV7-9; d_gene: NA; abundance: NA; j_gene: TRBJ2-7; CDR3aa: CASSPSLGHEQYF; CDR3nt: TGTGCCAGCAGCCCGTCCCTGGGCCACGAGCAGTACTTC
v_gene: TRBV29-1; d_gene: NA; abundance: NA; j_gene: TRBJ2-2; CDR3aa: CSVGKGNTGELFF; CDR3nt: TGCAGCGTTGGAAAGGGAAACACCGGGGAGCTGTTTTTT
v_gene: TRBV5-6; d_gene: NA; abundance: NA; j_gene: TRBJ2-7; CDR3aa: CASSWGKEQYF; CDR3nt: TGTGCCAGCAGCTGGGGAAAGGAGCAGTACTTC
v_gene: TRBV14; d_gene: NA; abundance: NA; j_gene: TRBJ2-1; CDR3aa: CASSRRDNYNEQFF; CDR3nt: TGTGCCAGCAGCCGCCGGGACAACTACAATGAGCAGTTCTTC
v_gene: TRBV11-2; d_gene: NA; abundance: NA; j_gene: TRBJ2-1; CDR3aa: CASSLGGGPLDEQFF; CDR3nt: TGTGCCAGCAGCTTAGGGGGGGGCCCCTTGGATGAGCAGTTCTTC
v_gene: TRBV29-1; d_gene: TRBD1; abundance: NA; j_gene: TRBJ2-2; CDR3aa: CSVGQGNTGELFF; CDR3nt: TGCAGCGTGGGACAGGGGAACACCGGGGAGCTGTTTTTT
v_gene: TRBV6-5; d_gene: TRBD2; abundance: NA; j_gene: TRBJ2-7; CDR3aa: CASSYGPGGVYEQYF; CDR3nt: TGTGCCAGCAGTTACGGTCCGGGGGGAGTCTACGAGCAGTACTTC
v_gene: TRBV2; d_gene: NA; abundance: NA; j_gene: TRBJ1-1; CDR3aa: CASRASRVRGADTEAFF; CDR3nt: TGTGCCAGCAGAGCCAGCAGGGTCAGGGGCGCGGACACTGAAGCTTTCTTT
v_gene: TRBV5-4; d_gene: NA; abundance: NA; j_gene: TRBJ2-7; CDR3aa: CASSLAPANSYEQYF; CDR3nt: TGTGCCAGCAGCTTGGCACCAGCCAACTCCTACGAGCAGTACTTC
v_gene: TRBV2; d_gene: TRBD1; abundance: few; j_gene: TRBJ2-3; CDR3aa: CASSEAYRGRTDTQYF; CDR3nt: TGTGCCAGCAGTGAAGCCTACAGGGGGAGGACAGATACGCAGTATTTT
v_gene: TRBV4-1; d_gene: NA; abundance: NA; j_gene: TRBJ2-1; CDR3aa: CASSQEIPEGGAYNEQFF; CDR3nt: TGCGCCAGCAGCCAAGAAATCCCTGAAGGGGGGGCGTACAATGAGCAGTTCTTC
v_gene: TRBV5-6; d_gene: NA; abundance: NA; j_gene: TRBJ1-2; CDR3aa: CASSLAGGGNYGYTF; CDR3nt: TGTGCCAGCAGCTTGGCCGGGGGCGGAAACTATGGCTACACCTTC
v_gene: TRBV6-5; d_gene: NA; abundance: few; j_gene: TRBJ2-3; CDR3aa: CASSYDGSSTDTQYF; CDR3nt: TGTGCCAGCAGTTACGACGGTTCTAGCACAGATACGCAGTATTTT